This T cell receptor beta chain was found in a study of blood T cell repertoires in COVID-19. Under the authors' procedure: For nucleated cells, counts were estimated from reference gene primer amplification. Sequencing used immunoSEQ multiplex PCR; TCRdb keeps in-frame clones, though not all of them. V and J calls and clone size are copied from that table; D and trimming were computed from the DNA. The sample lists 150,000 to 200,000 clones; under 90% were seen once. CDR1 MDHEN and CDR2 SYDVKM come from the germline V gene. Trimming took 2 bases from V and 2 from J, leaving 7 bases between them. The CDR3 totals 13 residues.

This rearrangement joins TRBV28 to TRBJ2-7; no definite D call. Sequencing was done on a sample of peripheral blood. This clonotype was sampled from a man aged 35-49 years with acute or convalescent COVID-19. DNA for the CDR3: TGTGCCAGCAGTTTACACAGAGCCTACGAGCAGTACTTC. Encoded protein: CASSLHRAYEQYF.